What follows is one T cell receptor (beta chain) and its context. Its antigen is still unknown. Germline loops: CDR1 SGDLS, CDR2 YYNGEE. V lost 3 bases and J lost 3, with 16 bases in between. This CDR3 contains 16 residues. This sample was included in a study of shared clonotypes between healthy human individuals. Findings and caveats of the study: The study found roughly 5.3% of naive CD4 clonotypes shared across several donors.

Terminally differentiated effector memory CD45RA+ cells were excluded by CCR7 positive selection of CD45RO-negative cells. Assay used: immunoSEQ multiplex PCR; TCRdb lists only in-frame clones, some missing. The sample yields about 2 million clones, about 95% seen once. Input material: naive CD8+ T cells sorted from blood. This chain uses TRBV9 with TRBJ1-5; D perhaps matches TRBD1 (5 bases). The sequence was collected from a man aged 18 to 29 in good health. This CDR3 reads CASSEPHRRPNQPQHF. For the CDR3, the DNA is TGTGCCAGCAGCGAACCCCACAGGCGCCCCAATCAGCCCCAGCATTTT.